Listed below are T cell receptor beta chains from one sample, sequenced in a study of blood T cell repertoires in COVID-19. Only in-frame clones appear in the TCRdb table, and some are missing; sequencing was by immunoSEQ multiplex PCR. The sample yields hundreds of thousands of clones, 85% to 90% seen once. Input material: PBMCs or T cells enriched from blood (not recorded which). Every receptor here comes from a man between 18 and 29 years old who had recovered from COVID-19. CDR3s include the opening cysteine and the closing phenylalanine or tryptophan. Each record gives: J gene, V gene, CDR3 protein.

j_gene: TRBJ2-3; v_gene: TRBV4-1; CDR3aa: CASSQDVLTSGYSTDTQYF
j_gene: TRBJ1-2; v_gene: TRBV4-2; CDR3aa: CASSQSPEGGYGYTF
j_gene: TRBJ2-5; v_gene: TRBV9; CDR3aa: CASSVATGGWETQYF
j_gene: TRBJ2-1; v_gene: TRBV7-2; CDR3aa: CASSPKSSGRNEQFF
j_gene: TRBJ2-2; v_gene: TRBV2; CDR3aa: CASRLSYNTGELFF
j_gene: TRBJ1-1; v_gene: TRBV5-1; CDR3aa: CASSLETPHSGKVNTEAFF
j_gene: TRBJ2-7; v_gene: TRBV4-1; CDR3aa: CASSQGRLSSYEQYF
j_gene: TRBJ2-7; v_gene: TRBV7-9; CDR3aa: CASSSNYEQYF
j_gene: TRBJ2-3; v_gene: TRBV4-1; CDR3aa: CASSPGTIRTDTQYF
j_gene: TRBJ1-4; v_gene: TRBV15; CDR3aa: CATSRDHGGRNEKLFF
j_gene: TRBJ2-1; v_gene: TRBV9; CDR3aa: CASSGRQGYNEQFF
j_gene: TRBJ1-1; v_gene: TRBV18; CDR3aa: CASSPAGQGNTEAFF
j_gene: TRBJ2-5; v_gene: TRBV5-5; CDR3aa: CASSFVLAVQETQYF
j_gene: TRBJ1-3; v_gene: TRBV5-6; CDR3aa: CASSLWGAGNTIYF
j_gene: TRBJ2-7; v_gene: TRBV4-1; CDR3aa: CASSQEGLAAYEQYF
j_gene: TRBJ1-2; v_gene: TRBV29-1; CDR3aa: CSIVGQGASGYTF
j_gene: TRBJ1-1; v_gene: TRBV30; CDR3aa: CAWEDREDTEAFF
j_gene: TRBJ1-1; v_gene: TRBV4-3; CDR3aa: CASSQGTGPTEAFF
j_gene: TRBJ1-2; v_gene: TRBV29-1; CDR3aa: CSGLPVGRGELGYTF
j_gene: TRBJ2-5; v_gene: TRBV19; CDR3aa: CASSQTVGTGDQETQYF
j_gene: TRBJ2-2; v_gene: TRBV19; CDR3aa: CASSIDILAGGPGELFF
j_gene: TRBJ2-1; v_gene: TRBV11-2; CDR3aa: CASSLETAGGGEQFF
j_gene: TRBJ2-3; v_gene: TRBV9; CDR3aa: CASSVAAGPYLTDTQYF
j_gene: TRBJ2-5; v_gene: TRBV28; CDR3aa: CASSITGLRAQETQYF
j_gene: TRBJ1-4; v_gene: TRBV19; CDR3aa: CASTRQPATNEKLFF
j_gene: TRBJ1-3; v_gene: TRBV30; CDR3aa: CAWSADRTNSGNTIYF
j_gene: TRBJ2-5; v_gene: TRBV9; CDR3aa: CASSSSRKETTQETQYF
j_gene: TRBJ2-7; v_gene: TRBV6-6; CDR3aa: CASSPAPGSQFPYEQYF
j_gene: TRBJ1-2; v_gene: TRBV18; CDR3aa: CASSPMTPSNYGYTF
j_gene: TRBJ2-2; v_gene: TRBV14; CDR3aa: CASSQAPNTGELFF
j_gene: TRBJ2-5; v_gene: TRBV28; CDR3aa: CASTEVVPRETQYF
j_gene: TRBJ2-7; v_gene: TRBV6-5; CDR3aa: CASTLQASGSYEQYF
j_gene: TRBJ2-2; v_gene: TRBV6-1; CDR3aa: CASSEHGPGTGELFF
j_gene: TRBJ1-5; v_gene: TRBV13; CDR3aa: CASSLGPRGRAINQPQHF
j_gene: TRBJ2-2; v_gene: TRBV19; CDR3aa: CASSIVPGGTITGELFF
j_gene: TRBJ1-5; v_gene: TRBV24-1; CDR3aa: CATSEGDQPQHF
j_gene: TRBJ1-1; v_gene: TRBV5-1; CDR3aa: CASRLQGAETEAFF
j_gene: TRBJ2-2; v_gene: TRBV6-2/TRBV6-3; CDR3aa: CASSDRDYTLATGELFF
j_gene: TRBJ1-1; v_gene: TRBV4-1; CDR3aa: CASSQVWKLGAGNTEAFF
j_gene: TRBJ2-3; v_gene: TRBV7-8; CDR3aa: CASSSYLAGATDTQYF
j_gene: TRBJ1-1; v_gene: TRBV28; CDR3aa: CASSFGGMGTEAFF
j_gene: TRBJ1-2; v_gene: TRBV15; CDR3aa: CATSRGDRGLRGYTF
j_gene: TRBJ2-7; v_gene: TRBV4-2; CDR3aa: CASSPGLVKSYEQYF
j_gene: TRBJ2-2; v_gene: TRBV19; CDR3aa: CASTQGAANTGELFF
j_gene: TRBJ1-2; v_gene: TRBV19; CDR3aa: CASSDTRVRGYTF
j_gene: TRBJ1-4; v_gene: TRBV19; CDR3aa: CASSSPRDRGLDNEKLFF